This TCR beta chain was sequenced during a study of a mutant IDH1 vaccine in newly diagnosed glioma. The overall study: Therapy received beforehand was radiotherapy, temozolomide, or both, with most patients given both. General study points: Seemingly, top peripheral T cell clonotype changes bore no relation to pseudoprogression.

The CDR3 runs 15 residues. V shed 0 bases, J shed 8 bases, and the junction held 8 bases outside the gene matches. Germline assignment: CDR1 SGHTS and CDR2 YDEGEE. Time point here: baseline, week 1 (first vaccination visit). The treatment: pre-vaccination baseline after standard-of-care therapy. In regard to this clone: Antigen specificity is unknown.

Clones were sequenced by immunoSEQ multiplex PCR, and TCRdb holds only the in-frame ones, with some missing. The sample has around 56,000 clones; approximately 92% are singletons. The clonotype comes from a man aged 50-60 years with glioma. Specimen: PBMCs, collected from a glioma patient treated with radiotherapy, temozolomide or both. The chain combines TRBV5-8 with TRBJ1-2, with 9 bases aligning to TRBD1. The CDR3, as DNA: TGTGCCAGCAGCTTGGTACAGGGGGCTCGTCGGGGCTACACCTTC. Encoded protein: CASSLVQGARRGYTF.